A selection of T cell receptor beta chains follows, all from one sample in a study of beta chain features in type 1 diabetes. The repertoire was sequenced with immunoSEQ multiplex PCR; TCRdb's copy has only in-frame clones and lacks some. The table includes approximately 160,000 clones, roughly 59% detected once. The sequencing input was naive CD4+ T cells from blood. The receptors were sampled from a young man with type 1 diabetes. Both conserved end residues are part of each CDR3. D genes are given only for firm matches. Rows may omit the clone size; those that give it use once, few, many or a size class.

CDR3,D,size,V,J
CSGGQGAYNEQFF,TRBD1,.,TRBV29-1,TRBJ2-1
CAWNHRGRGETQYF,TRBD1,.,TRBV30,TRBJ2-5
CASSVGLGLETQYF,.,.,TRBV9,TRBJ2-5
CASSPQGTSGETQYF,TRBD2,few,TRBV5-1,TRBJ2-5
CASSWQGSSLEQYF,.,.,TRBV2,TRBJ2-7
CASSSQVGDDTQYF,.,once,TRBV7-2,TRBJ2-3
CASSSQGLDTQYF,.,.,TRBV7-9,TRBJ2-3
CASSQTLTSGSTDTQYF,TRBD2,.,TRBV4-3,TRBJ2-3
CASSVQTGELFF,.,once,TRBV9,TRBJ2-2
CSVRASGVGEQYF,TRBD2,.,TRBV29-1,TRBJ2-7
CAWSQSSYEQYF,.,.,TRBV30,TRBJ2-7
CASSTTGYEQFF,TRBD1,.,TRBV27,TRBJ2-1
CASSIRANSGANVLTF,.,.,TRBV5-1,TRBJ2-6
CAISVSDTGELFF,.,.,TRBV10-3,TRBJ2-2
CASSGGSETQYF,.,.,TRBV18,TRBJ2-5
CASSLGQGGEKLFF,.,.,TRBV7-9,TRBJ1-4
CASSPRLAGGSYEQFF,TRBD2,.,TRBV13,TRBJ2-1
CSVNRELTEAFF,.,.,TRBV29-1,TRBJ1-1
CASSPGQGGTEAFF,TRBD1,.,TRBV5-1,TRBJ1-1
CASSLVVAGLPEAFF,.,.,TRBV7-9,TRBJ1-1
CASSQGGSVHEQYF,.,.,TRBV4-3,TRBJ2-7
CAISGGQGVDTDTQYF,TRBD1,.,TRBV10-3,TRBJ2-3
CASRHTWDEQFF,.,few,TRBV28,TRBJ2-1
CAISVQGQGELFF,.,.,TRBV10-3,TRBJ2-2
CSGLRVGTEAFF,.,.,TRBV29-1,TRBJ1-1
CSVGRTGVYNEQFF,TRBD1,.,TRBV29-1,TRBJ2-1
CASSLTPGSGANVLTF,.,.,TRBV5-1,TRBJ2-6
CASSSTFPGTDYNEQFF,TRBD1,.,TRBV13,TRBJ2-1
CASSAGTNNQPQHF,.,.,TRBV9,TRBJ1-5
CASSRRVNPGQLNTGELFF,TRBD1,.,TRBV4-3,TRBJ2-2
CATGLGTGELFF,.,.,TRBV7-9,TRBJ2-2
CASSLEPGRDTEAFF,.,.,TRBV7-8,TRBJ1-1
CSIQLTESSYGYTF,.,.,TRBV29-1,TRBJ1-2
CAIREQGADTQYF,.,.,TRBV10-3,TRBJ2-3
CASSGVIADQETQYF,.,.,TRBV7-9,TRBJ2-5
CASSLEGGSLSTDTQYF,.,few,TRBV5-1,TRBJ2-3
CASSQLNRASGANVLTF,.,.,TRBV14,TRBJ2-6
CASSLQGDTEAFF,TRBD1,.,TRBV5-1,TRBJ1-1
CASSEQGTGGQGTQYF,TRBD1,few,TRBV25-1,TRBJ2-5
CAWSGSGVFDEQYF,.,few,TRBV30,TRBJ2-7
CATSRDLWTGWTQPQHF,TRBD1,.,TRBV15,TRBJ1-5
CASSQNLGAGNIQYF,.,.,TRBV4-3,TRBJ2-4
CSVELFGVGDQPQHF,.,few,TRBV29-1,TRBJ1-5
CSVEDRQPPYEQYF,.,.,TRBV29-1,TRBJ2-7
CASSLPGLAGNIQYF,TRBD2,.,TRBV7-2,TRBJ2-4
CASSLAPGSGANVLTF,.,.,TRBV5-1,TRBJ2-6
CASSGVVDTQYF,.,few,TRBV25-1,TRBJ2-3
CASSRGDGQETQYF,.,.,TRBV25-1,TRBJ2-5
CASSMDRAHTYEQYF,TRBD1,.,TRBV7-2,TRBJ2-7
CASSPGTSVYNEQFF,TRBD2,.,TRBV7-7,TRBJ2-1
CASSLGQGGEAFF,TRBD1,.,TRBV7-9,TRBJ1-1
CASSVTGGGKSYNEQFF,TRBD1,few,TRBV25-1,TRBJ2-1
CASSKSDRVVGETQYF,TRBD1,.,TRBV25-1,TRBJ2-5
CASSGDSRGYRHYEQYF,.,.,TRBV25-1,TRBJ2-7
CASSPRDPLADTQYF,.,.,TRBV9,TRBJ2-3